This T cell receptor (beta chain) derives from a study of T cell changes during pregnancy in multiple sclerosis. The assay was immunoSEQ multiplex PCR, and TCRdb's table has in-frame clones only and misses some. The sample lists tens of thousands of clones; 85% were seen once. J was trimmed by 4 bases and V by 4 bases; bases with no gene match: 7. Germline CDR1 and CDR2: KGHSH and LQKENI. CDR3 length: 15 residues. This receptor was taken from a female donor with multiple sclerosis, enrolled in a pregnancy study. Specimen: CD8+ T cells from peripheral blood mononuclear cells, collected after pregnancy. The gene calls are TRBV18 and TRBJ1-5; 7 bases match TRBD1. The CDR3 nucleotides are TGTGCCAGCTCACTTTGGGACAGCCCAAATCAGCCCCAGCATTTT. Residues: CASSLWDSPNQPQHF. The full variable domain, rest sourced from reference TRBV18 and TRBJ1-5, is NAGVMQNPRHLVRRRGQEARLRCSPMKGHSHVYWYRQLPEEGLKFMVYLQKENIIDESGMPKERFSAEFPKEGPSILRIQQVVRGDSAAYFCASSLWDSPNQPQHFGDGTRLSIL.